The 18 T cell receptor beta chains presented below share a single source sample, sequenced in a study of CD8 T cells in ankylosing spondylitis. TCRdb re-called the 5' RACE reads with MiXCR, one entry per CDR3 protein. The sample carries about 500,000 distinct CDR3 sequences, approximately 12% recorded once. These receptors are not linked to any known antigen. Study-level findings and limits: There was a TCR beta motif, made of several highly homologous variants, that appeared characteristic of ankylosing spondylitis blood.

The sample comprised blood, either unsorted or a sorted T cell fraction (not recorded which). All receptors derive from a male donor with ankylosing spondylitis.

This clonotype was observed a few times. The V gene is TRBV12-3 or TRBV12-4, the J gene TRBJ1-1; D may be TRBD1 (5 bases). This CDR3 region has 13 residues. V was shortened by 3 bases and J by 3 bases, with 8 bases between the two germline ends. CDR3 protein: CASSFSRDTEAFF. The CDR3 nucleotides read TGTGCCAGCAGTTTTAGCAGGGACACTGAAGCTTTCTTT.

Concerning this clonotype itself: It may be a read error: a sequence one base away is much more abundant. The rearrangement uses TRBV24-1 and TRBJ2-3; maybe TRBD1 (5 bases). Germline V gives CDR1 KGHDR, CDR2 SFDVKD. The CDR3 has 13 amino acids. The CDR3 protein is CANSWQGGDTQYF. The CDR3 bases are TGTGCCAACAGTTGGCAGGGCGGTGATACGCAGTATTTT.

This chain links TRBV7-9 with TRBJ2-5, with 9 bases aligning to TRBD1. CDR3 size: 15 residues. V trimming: 7 bases; J trimming: 2 bases; junction bases outside the gene matches: 8. Germline V lookup: CDR1 SEHNR, CDR2 FQNEAQ (reference sequence). CDR3 sequence (DNA): TGTGCCAGCATACCACAGGGGGCAATTCAAGAGACCCAGTACTTC. It codes for CASIPQGAIQETQYF.

This chain uses TRBV29-1 with TRBJ2-3; D gene unclear. Germline CDR1 and CDR2: SQVTM and ANQGSEA. This CDR3 contains 9 residues. Trimming took 8 bases from V and 10 from J, leaving 10 bases between them. The CDR3 DNA reads as TGCAGCCCAGACAACGCGCAGTATTTT. Protein: CSPDNAQYF.

This clonotype was counted only a few times. This rearrangement joins TRBV24-1 to TRBJ2-1; tentative D call: TRBD2 (5 bases). The germline V gene encodes CDR1 KGHDR and CDR2 SFDVKD. The CDR3 is made up of 16 amino acids. Trimming took 3 bases from V and 3 from J, leaving 14 bases between them. CDR3 sequence reads: CATSDTSAGYYNEQFF. CDR3 nucleotides: TGTGCCACCAGTGATACCTCCGCGGGCTACTACAATGAGCAGTTCTTC.

This clonotype came up many times. The chain has TRBV11-2 and TRBJ2-2, with D possibly matching TRBD2 (6 bases). Germline loops: CDR1 SGHAT, CDR2 FQNNGV. V shed 4 bases and J shed 7 bases, with 10 bases lying between them. There are 13 residues in the CDR3. CDR3 in amino acids: CASSWAGGGELFF. CDR3 DNA: TGTGCCAGCAGCTGGGCCGGGGGCGGGGAGCTGTTTTTT.

The table lists this clonotype with a few counts. V and J are TRBV12-3 or TRBV12-4 and TRBJ1-1, with TRBD1 identical over 11 bases. The CDR3 loop spans 14 amino acids. After removal of 6 bases from V and 8 bases from J, the junction contained 8 bases not matched to a gene. CDR3 region: CASRTGQGAFEAFF. The CDR3 nucleotides read TGTGCCAGCAGGACCGGACAGGGGGCCTTCGAAGCTTTCTTT.

This clonotype was detected many times. The chain has TRBV29-1 and TRBJ1-3; D is ambiguous. The CDR3 contains 12 residues. Between the trimmed V and J ends, which lost 5 bases and 8 bases, there was a span of 13 bases. Germline CDR1 is SQVTM and CDR2 is ANQGSEA. This CDR3 is CSVSRQPDTIYF. CDR3 in DNA: TGCAGCGTTTCCCGCCAGCCGGACACCATATATTTT.

The J gene is TRBJ2-2, the V gene TRBV6-2 or TRBV6-3, with 8 bases fitting TRBD1. The CDR3 consists of 14 residues. V lost 5 bases, J lost 6 bases, and 5 bases stayed unmatched. Germline V gene lookup returns CDR1 MNHEY and CDR2 SVGEGT. CDR3 coding DNA: TGTGCCAGCAGTCGGACAGGGTATCCCGGGGAGCTGTTTTTT. Amino acids: CASSRTGYPGELFF.

This clonotype appeared a few times. This rearrangement joins TRBV5-5 to TRBJ2-1; D may be TRBD2 (6 bases). CDR1 is SGHKS and CDR2 is YYEKEE in the germline V gene (reference sequence). Trimming cost V 4 bases and J 5 bases, with 16 bases left between them. CDR3 length equals 15 residues. The CDR3 DNA reads TGTGCCAGCAGCCCCGACCGGAGGGAGCACAATGAGCAGTTCTTC. It encodes CASSPDRREHNEQFF.

Many counts were recorded for this clonotype. V usage is TRBV24-1 and J usage is TRBJ2-1; perhaps D is TRBD1 or TRBD2 (5 bases each). The V end lost 4 bases, the J end lost 0 bases, and 12 bases lay between the germline ends. The CDR3 runs 16 residues. Per germline, CDR1 KGHDR and CDR2 SFDVKD. The CDR3 region is CATSDPGRDSYNEQFF. The CDR3 DNA reads as TGTGCCACCAGTGACCCGGGACGAGACTCCTACAATGAGCAGTTCTTC.

The rearrangement links TRBV7-9 to TRBJ2-6; D possibly corresponds to TRBD1 (6 bases). The CDR3 loop spans 15 amino acids. Trimming removed 8 bases at V and 4 bases at J, with 15 bases between. The germline gives CDR1 SEHNR, CDR2 FQNEAQ (reference sequence). The CDR3 is CASEPGDSGANVLTF. In nucleotides, the CDR3 is TGTGCCAGCGAACCAGGGGATTCGGGGGCCAACGTCCTGACTTTC.

The J gene is TRBJ2-1, the V gene TRBV7-8, with 7 bases lining up with TRBD2. Germline trimming cut 4 bases from V and 12 bases from J; bases unmatched to any gene: 6. The CDR3 contains 12 residues. The germline gives CDR1 SGHVS, CDR2 FQNEAQ. This CDR3 reads CASSSPAGVQFF. CDR3 in DNA: TGTGCCAGCAGCTCCCCCGCGGGAGTGCAGTTCTTC.

The rearrangement uses TRBV24-1 and TRBJ2-3; unclear D gene. The CDR3 contains 14 residues. Trimming removed 3 bases from V and 4 bases from J, with 10 bases in between. Germline assignment: CDR1 KGHDR and CDR2 SFDVKD. DNA of the CDR3: TGTGCCACCAGTGATCCGATGGTTTCAGATACGCAGTATTTT. Encoded protein: CATSDPMVSDTQYF.

In its sample, this clonotype was seen a few times. V is TRBV7-9 and J is TRBJ2-3; D call uncertain. Germline CDR1 SEHNR, CDR2 FQNEAQ (reference sequence). The CDR3 is 13 residues long. V gave up 4 bases and J gave up 5 bases, with 10 bases separating them. Here the CDR3 DNA reads TGTGCCAGCAGCTCTACTGGTGGAGATACGCAGTATTTT. Translated, it gives CASSSTGGDTQYF.

The CDR3 region is CATSASGWELYNEQFF. In nucleotides, the CDR3 is TGTGCCACCAGTGCGAGCGGCTGGGAACTCTACAATGAGCAGTTCTTC. The chain links TRBV24-1 to TRBJ2-1, with a possible D match to TRBD2 (5 bases). This CDR3 contains 16 residues. V shed 5 bases and J shed 3 bases, with 16 bases lying between them. The germline CDR1 and CDR2 sequences are KGHDR and SFDVKD.

This clonotype has ten or more counts. This chain links TRBV12-3 or TRBV12-4 with TRBJ1-3; possible D gene TRBD1, 5 bases. The CDR3 is 16 amino acids. V lost 1 base, J lost 0 bases, and 10 bases lay in between. The CDR3 bases are TGTGCCAGCAGTTTAGACAGGACCAGCTCTGGAAACACCATATATTTT. This translates into CASSLDRTSSGNTIYF.

V and J are TRBV5-1 and TRBJ1-1; no firm D call. The CDR3 runs 13 residues. Germline V gives CDR1 SGHRS, CDR2 YFSETQ. V was clipped by 1 base and J by 1 base, with 5 bases between them. CDR3 region: CASSLYKNTEAFF. CDR3 coding DNA: TGCGCCAGCAGCTTGTATAAGAACACTGAAGCTTTCTTT. Filled out from reference TRBV5-1 and TRBJ1-1, the complete variable domain reads KAGVTQTPRYLIKTRGQQVTLSCSPISGHRSVSWYQQTPGQGLQFLFEYFSETQRNKGNFPGRFSGRQFSNSRSEMNVSTLELGDSALYLCASSLYKNTEAFFGQGTRLTVV.